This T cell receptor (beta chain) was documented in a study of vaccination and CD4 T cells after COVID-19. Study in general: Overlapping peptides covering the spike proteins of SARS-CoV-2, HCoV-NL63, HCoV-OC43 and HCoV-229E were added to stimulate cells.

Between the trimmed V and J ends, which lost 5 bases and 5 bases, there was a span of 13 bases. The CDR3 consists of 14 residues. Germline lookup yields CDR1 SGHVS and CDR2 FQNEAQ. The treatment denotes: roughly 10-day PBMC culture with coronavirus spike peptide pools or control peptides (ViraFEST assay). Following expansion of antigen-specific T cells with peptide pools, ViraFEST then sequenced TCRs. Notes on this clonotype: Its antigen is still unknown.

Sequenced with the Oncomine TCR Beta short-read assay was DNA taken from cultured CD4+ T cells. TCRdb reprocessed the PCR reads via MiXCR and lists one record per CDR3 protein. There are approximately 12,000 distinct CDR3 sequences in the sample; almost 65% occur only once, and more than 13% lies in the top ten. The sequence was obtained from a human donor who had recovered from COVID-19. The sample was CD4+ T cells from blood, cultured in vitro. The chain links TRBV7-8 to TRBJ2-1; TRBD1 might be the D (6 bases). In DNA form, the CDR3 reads TGTGCCAGCAGCAGAATGGACAGAGACAATGAGCAGTTCTTC. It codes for CASSRMDRDNEQFF.